The source of this T cell receptor (beta chain) is a study of T cells in Graves' hyperthyroidism and ophthalmopathy. Study-wide results and limits: Most thyroid clonotypes with frequency above 0.001 were detected in blood.

As to this clonotype: Its antigen is unknown.

Germline-derived CDR1 and CDR2 are ENHRY and SYGVKD. The CDR3 sequence is 14 residues long. V was trimmed by 3 bases and J by 8 bases, leaving 11 bases between them. Patients were excluded because of uncontrolled infection, other autoimmune disease, pregnancy or lactation. The source material, RNA transcripts, was used to amplify TCR beta CDR3 regions. The HTBI primer set was used in a first-round RT-PCR of the TCR CDR3. In TCRdb, the multiplex PCR reads were re-called with MiXCR into one record per CDR3 protein. Here the sample spans hundreds of thousands of distinct CDR3 sequences, roughly 46% being singletons.

This TCR was recovered from an adult man with Graves' disease, either hyperthyroidism or ophthalmopathy (not recorded which). The chain combines TRBV10-3 with TRBJ1-6; the D is unclear. Sequenced material: peripheral blood or thyroid tissue (not recorded which). CDR3 bases: TGTGCCATCAGTGAAACTGGACGCTATTCACCCCTCCACTTT. The encoded protein is CAISETGRYSPLHF.